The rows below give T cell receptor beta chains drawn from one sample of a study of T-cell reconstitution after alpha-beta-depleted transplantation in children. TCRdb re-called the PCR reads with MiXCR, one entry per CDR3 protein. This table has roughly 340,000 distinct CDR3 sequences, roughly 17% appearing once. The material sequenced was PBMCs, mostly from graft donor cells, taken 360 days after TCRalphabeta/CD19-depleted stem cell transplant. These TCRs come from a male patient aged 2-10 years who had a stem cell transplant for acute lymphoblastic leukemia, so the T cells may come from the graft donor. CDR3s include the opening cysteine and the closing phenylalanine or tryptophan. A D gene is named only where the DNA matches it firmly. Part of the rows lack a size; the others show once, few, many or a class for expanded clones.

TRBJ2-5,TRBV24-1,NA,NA,TGTGCCACCAGTGATGGATACAAAGAGACCCAGTACTTC,CATSDGYKETQYF
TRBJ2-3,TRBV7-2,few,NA,TGTGCCAGCAGCTTATACGTGGGAGTGTCAGATACGCAGTATTTT,CASSLYVGVSDTQYF
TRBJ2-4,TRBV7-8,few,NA,TGTGCCAGCAGCTTAGTGCAGGGAACGTTTAAAGGAGCCAAAAACATTCAGTACTTC,CASSLVQGTFKGAKNIQYF
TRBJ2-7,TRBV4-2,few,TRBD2,TGTGCCAGCAGCCAACCTGGACTAGCGGGTACCTACGAGCAGTACTTC,CASSQPGLAGTYEQYF
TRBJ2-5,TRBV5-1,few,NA,TGCGCCAGCAGCTTGGCGGCGGCCCAAGAGACCCAGTACTTC,CASSLAAAQETQYF
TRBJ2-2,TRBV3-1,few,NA,TGTGCCAGCAGCCTCCTCAGGAGCACCGGGGAGCTGTTTTTT,CASSLLRSTGELFF
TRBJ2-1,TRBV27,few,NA,TGTGCCAGCAGTTTGGACTCCCGCTCCTACAATGAGCAGTTCTTC,CASSLDSRSYNEQFF
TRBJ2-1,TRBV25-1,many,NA,TGTGCCAGCAGTGATCCAGGGGACGTAGCGGGCCACAATGAGCAGTTCTTC,CASSDPGDVAGHNEQFF
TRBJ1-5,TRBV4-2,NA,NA,TGTTCCAGCAGCCCCCGGGGTTTCAATCAGCCCCAGCATTTT,CSSSPRGFNQPQHF
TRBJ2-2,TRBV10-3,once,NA,TGTGCCATCCAGCCCCGGGGCGGAGGCACCGGGGAGCTGTTTTTT,CAIQPRGGGTGELFF
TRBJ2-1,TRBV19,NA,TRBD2,TGTGCCAGTAGTATTTCAGGCGGGAGGGCCTCCAATGAGCAGTTCTTC,CASSISGGRASNEQFF
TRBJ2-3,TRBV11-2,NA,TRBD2,TGTGCCAGCAGCTTACAAAGACTAGCGGCCACAGATACGCAGTATTTT,CASSLQRLAATDTQYF
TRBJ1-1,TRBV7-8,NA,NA,TGTGCCAGCAGCTTAATAGAGGGTGAAGCTTTCTTT,CASSLIEGEAFF
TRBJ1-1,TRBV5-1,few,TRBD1,TGCGCCAGCAGCACGGACAGGGCGGGGGCCACTGAAGCTTTCTTT,CASSTDRAGATEAFF
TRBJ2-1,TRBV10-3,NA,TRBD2,TGTGCCATCAGGGAAACTAGCGGCCCTCGCTCTGCTGAGCAGTTCTTC,CAIRETSGPRSAEQFF
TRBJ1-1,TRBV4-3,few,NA,TGCGCCAGCAGCCAAGTTGCGAGATACACTGAAGCTTTCTTT,CASSQVARYTEAFF
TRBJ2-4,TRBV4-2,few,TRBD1,TGTGCCAGCAGCCCAAGACAGGGGGCCGAAAACATTCAGTACTTC,CASSPRQGAENIQYF
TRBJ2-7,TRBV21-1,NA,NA,TGTGCCAGCAACGAAGGGAGGGGACTAGAGGGCTACGAGCAGTACTTC,CASNEGRGLEGYEQYF
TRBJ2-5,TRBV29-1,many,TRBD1,TGCAGCGTTGCCACGACAGGGAAAGAGACCCAGTACTTC,CSVATTGKETQYF
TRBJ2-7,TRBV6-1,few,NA,TGTGCCACTTCCCCCGGGACTGACTCCTACGAGCAGTACTTC,CATSPGTDSYEQYF
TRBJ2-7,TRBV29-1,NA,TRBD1,TGCAGCGTTGAAGACAACAGGGGCAGGGACTTC,CSVEDNRGRDF
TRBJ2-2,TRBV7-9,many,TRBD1,TGTGCCAGCAGCTCACAGGGGACGAACACCGGGGAGCTGTTTTTT,CASSSQGTNTGELFF
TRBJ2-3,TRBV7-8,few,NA,TGTGCCAGCAGCTTAGGAGGACATATAACTAGCACAGATACGCAGTATTTT,CASSLGGHITSTDTQYF
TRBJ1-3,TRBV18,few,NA,TGTGCCAGCTCACCCCAACGTCGGAGGGAGGAGAACACCATATATTTT,CASSPQRRREENTIYF
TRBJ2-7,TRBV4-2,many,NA,TGTGCCAGCAGCCAAGAACCCGGACTAACCTACGAGCAGTACTTC,CASSQEPGLTYEQYF
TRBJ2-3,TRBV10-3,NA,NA,TGTGCCGCAACGGGGCCCCCCCGCACAGATACGCAGTATTTT,CAATGPPRTDTQYF
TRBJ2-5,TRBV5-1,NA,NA,TGCGCCAGCAGCCACGGACTAGCTGCCTCCTCAGGGGGGACCCAGTACTTC,CASSHGLAASSGGTQYF
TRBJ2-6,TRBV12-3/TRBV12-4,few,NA,TGTGCCAGCACCTTCTTCTTACTTAACCCCTACTCTGGGGCCAACGTCCTGACTTTC,CASTFFLLNPYSGANVLTF
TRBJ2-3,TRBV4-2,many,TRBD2,TGTGCCAGCAGCCAATGGGCGCCAGGACTAGAGGGTCCTAGCACAGATACGCAGTATTTT,CASSQWAPGLEGPSTDTQYF
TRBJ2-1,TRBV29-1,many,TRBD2,TGCAGCGGATTGCCGACTAGCGGGAGTGCGGGCTCCTACAATGAGCAGTTCTTC,CSGLPTSGSAGSYNEQFF
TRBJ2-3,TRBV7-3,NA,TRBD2,TGTGCCAGCAGCTTACCGGGACTAGCGGGAATCACAGATACGCAGTATTTT,CASSLPGLAGITDTQYF
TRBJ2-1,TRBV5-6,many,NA,TGTGCCAGCAGCTTGGCCGGTACGTCCAATGAGCAGTTCTTC,CASSLAGTSNEQFF
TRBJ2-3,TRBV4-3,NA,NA,TGCGCCAGCAGCCCACGCAAGACAGATACGCAGTATTTT,CASSPRKTDTQYF
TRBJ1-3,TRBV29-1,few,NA,TGCAGCGCTACGGAATTCTCTGGAAACACCATATATTTT,CSATEFSGNTIYF
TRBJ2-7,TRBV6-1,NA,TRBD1,TGTGCCAGCAGCCCTCGGACAGGGGACCGCCTCGGGTGGTACGAGCAGTACTTC,CASSPRTGDRLGWYEQYF
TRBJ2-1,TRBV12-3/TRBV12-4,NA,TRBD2,TGTGCTAGCAGTTTAAGGGCAGGGAGGGGCAATGAGCAGTTCTTC,CASSLRAGRGNEQFF
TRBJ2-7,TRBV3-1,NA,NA,TGTGCCAGCAGCCAAGGGTTTGGCCAAACAGTCTCCTACGAGCAGTACTTC,CASSQGFGQTVSYEQYF
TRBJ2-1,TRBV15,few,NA,TGTGCCACCAGCAGAGGCCTAGCAGATAATGAGCAGTTCTTC,CATSRGLADNEQFF
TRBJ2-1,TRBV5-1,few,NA,TGCGCCAGCAGCTTCCTAGCCTTAGACAATGAGCAGTTCTTC,CASSFLALDNEQFF
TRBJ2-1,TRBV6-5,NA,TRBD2,TGTGCCAGCAGTTACTCGGGGACTAGAATCTACAATGAGCAGTTCTTC,CASSYSGTRIYNEQFF
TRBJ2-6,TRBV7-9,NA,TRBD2,TGTGCCAGCAGCCCGGACCCCGGACTAGCGGGAGCGATCGTCCTGACTTTC,CASSPDPGLAGAIVLTF
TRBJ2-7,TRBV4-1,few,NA,TGCGCCAGCAGCCAAGTTGCTCAGGGAAAAAGATACGAGCAGTACTTC,CASSQVAQGKRYEQYF
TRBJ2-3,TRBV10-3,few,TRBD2,TGTGCCATCAGCCCGGCCCCAGGACTAGCGGAAGATACGCAGTATTTT,CAISPAPGLAEDTQYF
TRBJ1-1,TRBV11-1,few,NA,TGTTCCAGCAGCTTAGTGGCTGGGAGCCTTTTACTGAACACTGAAGCTTTCTTT,CSSSLVAGSLLLNTEAFF
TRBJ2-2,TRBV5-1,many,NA,TGCGCCAGCAGCAGACTACCGCAGGACACCGGGGAGCTGTTTTTT,CASSRLPQDTGELFF
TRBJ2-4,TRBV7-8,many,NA,TGTGCCAGCAGCTTAAGGGCCAGGGCATCGGGAGCCAAAAACATTCAGTACTTC,CASSLRARASGAKNIQYF
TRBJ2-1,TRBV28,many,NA,TGTGCCAGCGGGGGGACTGACTCATCCCGATACAATGAGCAGTTCTTC,CASGGTDSSRYNEQFF
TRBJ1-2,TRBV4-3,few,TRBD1,TGCGCCAGCAGCCAAGTTACAGGGGGCAGCTATGGCTACACCTTC,CASSQVTGGSYGYTF
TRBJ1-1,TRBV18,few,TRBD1,TGTGCCAGCTCACCGGACAGGGTCACTGAAGCTTTCTTT,CASSPDRVTEAFF
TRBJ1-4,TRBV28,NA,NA,TGTGCCAGCAGCGGGGGTTCGACTGGTAATGAAAAACTGTTTTTT,CASSGGSTGNEKLFF
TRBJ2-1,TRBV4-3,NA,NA,TGCGCCAGCAGCCCACGGGGACTCCGGGGACCAGACAATGAGCAGTTCTTC,CASSPRGLRGPDNEQFF